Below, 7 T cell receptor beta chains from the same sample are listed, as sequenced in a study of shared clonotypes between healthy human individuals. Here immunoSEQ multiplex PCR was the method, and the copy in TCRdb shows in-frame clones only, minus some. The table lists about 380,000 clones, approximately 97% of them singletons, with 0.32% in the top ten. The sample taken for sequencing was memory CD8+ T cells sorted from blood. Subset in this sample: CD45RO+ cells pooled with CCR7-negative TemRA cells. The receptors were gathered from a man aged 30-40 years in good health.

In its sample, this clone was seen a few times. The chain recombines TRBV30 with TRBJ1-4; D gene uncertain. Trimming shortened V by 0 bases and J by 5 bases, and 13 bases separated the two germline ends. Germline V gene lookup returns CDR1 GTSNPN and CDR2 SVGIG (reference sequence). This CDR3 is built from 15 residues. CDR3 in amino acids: CAWSVSLQPNEKLFF. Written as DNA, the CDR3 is TGTGCCTGGAGTGTGTCATTGCAGCCGAATGAAAAACTGTTTTTT.

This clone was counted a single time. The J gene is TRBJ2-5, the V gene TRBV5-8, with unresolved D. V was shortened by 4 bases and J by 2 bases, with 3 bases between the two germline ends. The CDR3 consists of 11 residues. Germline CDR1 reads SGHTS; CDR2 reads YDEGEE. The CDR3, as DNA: TGTGCCAGCAGCCAGCAAGAGACCCAGTACTTC. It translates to CASSQQETQYF.

The CDR3 nucleotides read TGCGCCAGCAGCTTGCTCATTCCCGGGGCAGATACGCAGTATTTT. This codes for CASSLLIPGADTQYF. The V and J genes are TRBV5-1 and TRBJ2-3; TRBD2 is a possible D gene (5 bases). The CDR3 contains 15 residues. The germline V and J ends were trimmed by 1 base and 4 bases, with 13 bases remaining between them. In germline, CDR1 is SGHRS, CDR2 YFSETQ.

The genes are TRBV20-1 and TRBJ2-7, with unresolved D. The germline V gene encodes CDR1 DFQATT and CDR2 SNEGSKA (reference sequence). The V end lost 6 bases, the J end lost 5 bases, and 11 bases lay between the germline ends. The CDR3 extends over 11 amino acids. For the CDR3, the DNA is TGCAGTGCGAGATTAGTACACGAGCAGTACTTC. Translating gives CSARLVHEQYF.

CDR3 region: CSGGGRENEQFF. In nucleotides, the CDR3 is TGCAGCGGAGGAGGTCGTGAAAATGAGCAGTTCTTC. The chain joins TRBV29-1 to TRBJ2-1; D is possibly TRBD2 (5 bases). Trimming shortened V by 7 bases and J by 7 bases, and 14 bases separated the two germline ends. The CDR3 runs to 12 residues. Looked up from germline, CDR1 is SQVTM and CDR2 is ANQGSEA.

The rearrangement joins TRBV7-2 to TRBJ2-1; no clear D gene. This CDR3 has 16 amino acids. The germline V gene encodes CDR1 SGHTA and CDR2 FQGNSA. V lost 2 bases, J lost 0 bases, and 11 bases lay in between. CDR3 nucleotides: TGTGCCAGCAGCTTACATCGCCCTAGCTCCTACAATGAGCAGTTCTTC. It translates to CASSLHRPSSYNEQFF.

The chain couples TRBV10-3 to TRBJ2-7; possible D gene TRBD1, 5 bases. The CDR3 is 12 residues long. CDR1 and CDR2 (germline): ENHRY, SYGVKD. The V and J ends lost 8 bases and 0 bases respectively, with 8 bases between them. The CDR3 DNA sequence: TGTGCCATCGGGGCCTACTCCTACGAGCAGTACTTC. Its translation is CAIGAYSYEQYF.